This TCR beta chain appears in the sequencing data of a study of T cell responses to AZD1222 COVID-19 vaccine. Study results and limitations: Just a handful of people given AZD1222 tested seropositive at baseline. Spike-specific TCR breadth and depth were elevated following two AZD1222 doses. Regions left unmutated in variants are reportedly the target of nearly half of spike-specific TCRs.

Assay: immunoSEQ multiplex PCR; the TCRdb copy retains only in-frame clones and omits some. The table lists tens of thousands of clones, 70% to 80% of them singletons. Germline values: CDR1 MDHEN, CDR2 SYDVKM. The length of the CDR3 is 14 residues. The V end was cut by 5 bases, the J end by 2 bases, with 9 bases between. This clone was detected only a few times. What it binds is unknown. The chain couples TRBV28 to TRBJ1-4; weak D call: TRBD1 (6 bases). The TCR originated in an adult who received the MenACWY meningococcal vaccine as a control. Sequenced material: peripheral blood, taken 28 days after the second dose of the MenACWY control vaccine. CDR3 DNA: TGTGCCAGCAGTGGGGACACTACTAATGAAAAACTGTTTTTT. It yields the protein CASSGDTTNEKLFF.